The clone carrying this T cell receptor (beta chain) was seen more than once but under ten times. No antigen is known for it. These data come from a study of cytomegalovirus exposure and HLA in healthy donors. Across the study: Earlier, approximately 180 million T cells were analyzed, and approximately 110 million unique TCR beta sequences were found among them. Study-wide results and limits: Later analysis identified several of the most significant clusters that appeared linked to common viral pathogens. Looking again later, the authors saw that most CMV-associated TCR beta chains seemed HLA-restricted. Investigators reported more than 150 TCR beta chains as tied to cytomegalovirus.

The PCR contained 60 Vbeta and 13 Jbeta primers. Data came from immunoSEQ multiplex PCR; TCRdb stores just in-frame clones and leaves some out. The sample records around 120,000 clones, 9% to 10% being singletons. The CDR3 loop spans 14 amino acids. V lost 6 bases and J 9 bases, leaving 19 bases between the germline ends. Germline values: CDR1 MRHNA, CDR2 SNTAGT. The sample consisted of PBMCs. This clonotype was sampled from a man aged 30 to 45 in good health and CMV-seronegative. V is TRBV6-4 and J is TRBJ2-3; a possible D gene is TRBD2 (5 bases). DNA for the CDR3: TGTGCCAGCAGCCCACAAGCCCGCACGGGAACGCAGTATTTT. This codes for CASSPQARTGTQYF.